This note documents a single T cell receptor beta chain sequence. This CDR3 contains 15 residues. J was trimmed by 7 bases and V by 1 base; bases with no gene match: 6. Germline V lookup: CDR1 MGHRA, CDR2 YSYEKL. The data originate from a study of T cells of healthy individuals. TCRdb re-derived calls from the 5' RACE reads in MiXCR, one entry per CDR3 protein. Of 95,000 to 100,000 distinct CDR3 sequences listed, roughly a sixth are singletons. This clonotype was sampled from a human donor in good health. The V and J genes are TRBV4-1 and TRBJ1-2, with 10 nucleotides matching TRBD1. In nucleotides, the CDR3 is TGCGCCAGCAGCCAAGTGGGGGACAGGGGCTCTGGCTACACCTTC. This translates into CASSQVGDRGSGYTF.